The rows below give T cell receptor beta chains drawn from one sample of a study of blood T cells in healthy people across ages. TCRdb re-called the 5' RACE reads with MiXCR, one entry per CDR3 protein. This table has 550,000 to 600,000 distinct CDR3 sequences, 25% to 30% appearing once. The material sequenced was blood. Every receptor here comes from a woman aged 70-85 years in good health. The CDR3 runs from the conserved cysteine through the conserved F or W. The D gene is left open where the match is weak. Part of the rows lack a size; the others show once, few, many or a class for expanded clones.

CDR3,DNA,D,J,V,size
CASSHGLLLRF,TGTGCCAGCAGCCATGGGCTCCTTCTGCGTTTC,-,TRBJ2-5,TRBV3-1,few
CASSSGGDYGYTF,TGTGCCAGCAGCTCCGGAGGGGATTATGGCTACACCTTC,-,TRBJ1-2,TRBV11-2,-
CATSDPGKGGNIQYF,TGTGCCACCAGTGATCCAGGCAAGGGTGGAAACATTCAGTACTTC,-,TRBJ2-4,TRBV24-1,-
CASSVGAGGPTDTQYF,TGTGCCAGCAGCGTAGGGGCGGGGGGCCCCACAGATACGCAGTATTTT,TRBD2,TRBJ2-3,TRBV9,many
CASSYSGSGANVLTF,TGTGCCAGCAGTTACAGCGGCTCTGGGGCCAACGTCCTGACTTTC,-,TRBJ2-6,TRBV6-6,many
CASSASQGLGETQYF,TGTGCCAGCAGTGCATCACAGGGCCTGGGTGAGACCCAGTACTTC,-,TRBJ2-5,TRBV9,few
CASSTTGSNQPQHF,TGTGCCAGCAGTACGACAGGATCTAATCAGCCCCAGCATTTT,-,TRBJ1-5,TRBV6-6,-
CASSRAAMPPGELFF,TGTGCCAGCAGCCGCGCGGCTATGCCTCCCGGGGAGCTGTTTTTT,-,TRBJ2-2,TRBV7-2,few
CSARDRTTRETQYF,TGCAGTGCTAGAGATCGTACGACGCGAGAGACCCAGTACTTC,-,TRBJ2-5,TRBV20-1,few
CASSSRPVRLDEQFF,TGTGCCAGCAGTTCTCGGCCCGTGAGACTAGATGAGCAGTTCTTC,-,TRBJ2-1,TRBV7-2,few
CASSSTGMLNTEALF,TGTGCCAGCAGTTCGACAGGGATGCTGAACACTGAAGCTCTCTTT,TRBD1,TRBJ1-1,TRBV6-5,-
CASRSAWDSPGNAIYF,TGCGCCAGCAGATCGGCATGGGACAGTCCGGGAAACGCCATATATTTT,TRBD1,TRBJ1-3,TRBV5-1,-
CASRGQVNEQFF,TGCGCCAGCAGAGGACAGGTGAACGAGCAGTTCTTC,TRBD1,TRBJ2-1,TRBV10-2,once
CASRFGAGDSYEQYF,TGCGCCAGCAGGTTCGGCGCGGGGGACTCCTACGAGCAGTACTTC,TRBD2,TRBJ2-7,TRBV5-1,-
CASSSTSRGGRIAQYF,TGTGCCAGCAGTTCCACTTCGCGGGGGGGCCGTATTGCGCAGTATTTT,TRBD2,TRBJ2-3,TRBV12-3/TRBV12-4,-
CASRSPVGGQSNEQFF,TGTGCCAGCAGGTCACCTGTAGGGGGGCAGAGCAATGAGCAGTTCTTC,-,TRBJ2-1,TRBV6-2/TRBV6-3,few
CASKRGLAGGTTDTQYF,TGTGCCAGCAAGCGGGGCTTAGCGGGGGGGACTACAGATACGCAGTATTTT,TRBD2,TRBJ2-3,TRBV2,once
CASSVSGTGQGETQYF,TGTGCCAGCAGCGTCTCCGGGACAGGGCAAGGAGAGACCCAGTACTTC,TRBD1,TRBJ2-5,TRBV9,-
CASLAGNSPLHF,TGTGCCAGCCTGGCAGGGAACTCACCCCTCCACTTT,-,TRBJ1-6,TRBV2,once
CAISPSGGANTGELFF,TGTGCCATCAGTCCAAGCGGGGGGGCGAACACCGGGGAGCTGTTTTTT,TRBD2,TRBJ2-2,TRBV10-3,-
CSARFGTGTGNTIYF,TGCAGTGCTAGATTTGGGACAGGAACTGGAAACACCATATATTTT,TRBD1,TRBJ1-3,TRBV20-1,-
CASSFGEGAYEQYF,TGTGCCAGCAGCTTCGGGGAGGGTGCCTACGAGCAGTACTTC,TRBD2,TRBJ2-7,TRBV11-2,few
CASSDPRDRSGGARNEQFF,TGTGCCAGCAGTGATCCACGGGATAGGAGCGGGGGGGCGAGGAATGAGCAGTTCTTC,TRBD2,TRBJ2-1,TRBV12-3/TRBV12-4,few
CASSPGTVGGYTF,TGTGCCAGCAGCCCTGGGACGGTGGGTGGCTACACCTTC,-,TRBJ1-2,TRBV4-2,few
CARAVQEKNIQYF,TGTGCCAGAGCCGTCCAAGAGAAAAACATTCAGTACTTC,-,TRBJ2-4,TRBV6-5,-
CASIITGGTEAFF,TGTGCCAGCATTATAACCGGAGGGACTGAAGCTTTCTTT,-,TRBJ1-1,TRBV6-2/TRBV6-3,-
CASSLPSTEAFF,TGTGCCAGCAGCTTACCGTCCACTGAAGCTTTCTTT,-,TRBJ1-1,TRBV7-9,-
CASSWGDKQFF,TGTGCCAGCAGTTGGGGGGACAAGCAGTTCTTC,-,TRBJ2-1,TRBV12-3/TRBV12-4,many
CSARGGTSGGYEQYF,TGCAGTGCTAGAGGGGGTACCTCTGGAGGCTACGAGCAGTACTTC,-,TRBJ2-7,TRBV20-1,-
CASSPPGGVFNYGYTF,TGCGCCAGCAGCCCACCGGGGGGGGTGTTTAACTATGGCTACACCTTC,-,TRBJ1-2,TRBV4-1,-
CASRPSVGGGRDIQYF,TGTGCCAGCAGGCCTTCAGTCGGAGGGGGTCGGGACATTCAGTACTTC,-,TRBJ2-4,TRBV6-1,few
CAWSVIGTQCF,TGTGCCTGGAGTGTAATTGGGACCCAGTGCTTC,-,TRBJ2-5,TRBV30,few
CASSQAIRVGGYTF,TGCGCCAGCAGCCAGGCTATCAGGGTGGGAGGCTACACCTTC,-,TRBJ1-2,TRBV4-3,-
CATSEKAGGPYNEQFF,TGTGCCACCAGTGAGAAAGCGGGGGGCCCCTACAATGAGCAGTTCTTC,TRBD2,TRBJ2-1,TRBV24-1,few
CASSSWDRSNYGYTF,TGTGCCAGCAGTTCCTGGGACAGGTCTAACTATGGCTACACCTTC,TRBD1,TRBJ1-2,TRBV27,-
CALGQEENIQYF,TGTGCCCTCGGACAGGAAGAAAACATTCAGTACTTC,TRBD1,TRBJ2-4,TRBV30,-
CASSLGGGGQETQYF,TGTGCCAGCAGTTTAGGTGGAGGGGGACAAGAGACCCAGTACTTC,-,TRBJ2-5,TRBV12-3/TRBV12-4,many
CASSPLGLAIGTQYF,TGTGCCAGCAGCCCTTTGGGGCTAGCGATTGGGACCCAGTACTTC,-,TRBJ2-5,TRBV6-2/TRBV6-3,-
CASSYIRGFKNIQYF,TGTGCCAGCAGTTACATCCGTGGTTTCAAAAACATTCAGTACTTC,-,TRBJ2-4,TRBV6-6,-
CAISAPSQPQHF,TGTGCCATCAGTGCCCCATCGCAGCCCCAGCATTTT,-,TRBJ1-5,TRBV10-3,-
CASNPGGAGTDTQYF,TGTGCCAGCAACCCGGGGGGCGCTGGCACAGATACGCAGTATTTT,-,TRBJ2-3,TRBV6-1,few
CASSLVGDGETQYF,TGCGCCAGCAGCTTAGTAGGCGATGGAGAGACCCAGTACTTC,-,TRBJ2-5,TRBV5-1,-